These 20 T cell receptor beta chains were sequenced from one sample in a study of early T cells in non-severe SARS-CoV-2 infection. TCRdb recomputed calls from the 5' RACE reads with MiXCR, one row per CDR3 protein. This table has 60,000 to 75,000 distinct CDR3 sequences, roughly 11% appearing once. The sample was whole blood, taken at baseline. The receptor source for this set is an adult who was a healthcare worker with PCR-confirmed SARS-CoV-2 infection or an uninfected control (not recorded which).

This clonotype has a count of ten or more. The chain has TRBV29-1 and TRBJ1-1, with D unclear. V was trimmed by 4 bases and J by 7 bases, leaving 7 bases between them. CDR1 and CDR2 (germline): SQVTM, ANQGSEA. The CDR3 length is 10 residues. This CDR3 reads CSVAQLEAFF. CDR3 nucleotide sequence: TGCAGCGTTGCACAGCTTGAAGCTTTCTTT.

The sample holds a few counts of this clonotype. The chain recombines TRBV4-2 with TRBJ2-1, with 13 bases matching TRBD2. The CDR3 has 19 amino acids. The ends lost 0 bases at V and 0 bases at J; junction bases unmatched: 5. Per germline, CDR1 LGHNA and CDR2 YNFKEQ. The CDR3 reads CASSQELAGGPRSYNEQFF. The CDR3 coding sequence is TGTGCCAGCAGCCAAGAACTAGCGGGAGGGCCCCGCTCCTACAATGAGCAGTTCTTC.

This clonotype has at least ten counts. This chain connects TRBV5-1 to TRBJ2-7, with TRBD1 as a possible D gene (5 bases). The CDR3 consists of 13 residues. The V and J ends lost 0 bases and 2 bases respectively, with 6 bases between them. Germline V gene data show CDR1 as SGHRS and CDR2 as YFSETQ. CDR3 region: CASSLEGTYEQYF. The CDR3 DNA follows: TGCGCCAGCAGCTTGGAGGGGACCTACGAGCAGTACTTC.

CDR3 region: CASSLVPRSSSYNSPLHF. CDR3 nucleotides: TGTGCCAGCAGCTTAGTTCCGCGATCGAGCTCCTATAATTCACCCCTCCACTTT. The V and J genes are TRBV7-6 and TRBJ1-6; no firm D call. The CDR3 runs to 18 residues. Germline CDR1 is SGHVS and CDR2 is FNYEAQ. V was pared by 1 base and J by 0 bases, with 13 bases between.

In its sample, this clonotype was seen many times. This rearrangement joins TRBV11-2 to TRBJ2-7, with no clear D. Trimming removed 0 bases at V and 2 bases at J, with 14 bases between. The germline V gene encodes CDR1 SGHAT and CDR2 FQNNGV. CDR3 length: 16 amino acids. The CDR3: CASSLDRAEATYEQYF. CDR3 coding DNA: TGTGCCAGCAGCTTAGATCGGGCAGAAGCTACCTACGAGCAGTACTTC.

This clonotype was seen a few times. The chain carries TRBV27 and TRBJ1-4; 8 bases map to TRBD1. Germline-derived CDR1 and CDR2 are MNHEY and SMNVEV (reference sequence). The CDR3 loop spans 14 amino acids. J lost 7 bases, V lost 7 bases, and 8 bases had no gene match. The CDR3 is CASNLGQGREKLFF. The CDR3 bases are TGTGCCAGCAACCTCGGACAGGGACGTGAAAAACTGTTTTTT.

This clonotype was detected only a few times. The chain joins TRBV7-9 to TRBJ2-7; D is uncertain. The germline CDR1 and CDR2 sequences are SEHNR and FQNEAQ (reference sequence). V was pared by 1 base and J by 0 bases, with 10 bases between. The CDR3 covers 15 residues. CDR3 sequence reads: CASSLGGSRSYEQYF. In nucleotides, the CDR3 is TGTGCCAGCAGCTTAGGTGGGTCCCGCTCCTACGAGCAGTACTTC.

There are many counts of this clonotype. J is TRBJ1-5 and V is TRBV2; D is uncertain. The V gene's germline CDR1 is SNHLY and CDR2 FYNNEI. The length of the CDR3 is 13 residues. The V and J ends lost 6 bases and 4 bases respectively, with 10 bases between them. The CDR3: CASRAQENQPQHF. The CDR3 nucleotides read TGTGCCAGCAGAGCCCAGGAGAATCAGCCCCAGCATTTT.

This clonotype is judged medium-sized. The V gene is TRBV12-3 or TRBV12-4, the J gene TRBJ1-5, with D possibly being TRBD1 (6 bases). V lost 6 bases to trimming and J lost 1 base, with 10 bases between them. The CDR3 spans 14 residues. The chain's CDR3 is CASSPDRSNQPQHF. Here the CDR3 DNA reads TGTGCCAGCAGCCCTGACAGGAGCAATCAGCCCCAGCATTTT.

V gene TRBV11-2 combines with J gene TRBJ2-1, with D unresolved. The CDR3 spans 11 residues. V lost 6 bases to trimming and J lost 9 bases, with 9 bases between them. CDR1 is SGHAT and CDR2 is FQNNGV in the germline V gene. Here the CDR3 DNA reads TGTGCCAGCAGTTGGGTGGTTGAGCAGTTCTTC. This codes for CASSWVVEQFF.

This clonotype appeared many times. The chain has TRBV29-1 and TRBJ2-3; D is uncertain. Germline V CDR1 and CDR2: SQVTM, ANQGSEA. This CDR3 contains 14 residues. Trimming took off 2 bases at V and 2 bases at J, with 11 bases between the two ends. CDR3 amino acids: CSVEPPGLTDTQYF. CDR3 coding DNA: TGCAGCGTTGAACCCCCGGGCCTCACAGATACGCAGTATTTT.

This clonotype has just a few counts. The chain combines TRBV6-2 or TRBV6-3 with TRBJ2-1; 10 bases fit TRBD1. With 5 bases clipped from V and 5 bases from J, the junction kept 6 bases outside the gene matches. Germline V gives CDR1 MNHEY, CDR2 SVGEGT. The CDR3 loop spans 15 amino acids. As DNA, the CDR3 is TGTGCCAGCAGTCCCTTCGGGACAGGGGACAATGAGCAGTTCTTC. This sequence encodes CASSPFGTGDNEQFF.

The chain joins TRBV27 to TRBJ1-2, with 9 bases lining up with TRBD1. CDR1 and CDR2 from the germline V gene are MNHEY and SMNVEV (reference sequence). The ends lost 5 bases at V and 1 base at J; junction bases unmatched: 5. The CDR3 length is 15 residues. CDR3 DNA: TGTGCCAGCAGTCCCCGGACAGGGGATAACTATGGCTACACCTTC. Protein: CASSPRTGDNYGYTF.

Ten or more counts support this clonotype. This rearrangement joins TRBV6-1 to TRBJ2-7; TRBD2 matches 8 bases. The CDR3 loop spans 13 amino acids. The ends lost 6 bases at V and 4 bases at J; junction bases unmatched: 5. Germline values: CDR1 MNHNS, CDR2 SASEGT. The DNA for the CDR3 is TGTGCCAGCAGGGAGCGGGGGAGGTACGAGCAGTACTTC. This translates into CASRERGRYEQYF.

The table lists this clonotype with a count of one. A read error may be the cause here, since a much bigger clone is one base away. The gene calls are TRBV6-1 and TRBJ2-2; unclear D gene. The CDR3 sequence is 14 residues long. Germline CDR1 reads MNHNS; CDR2 reads SASEGT. CDR3 region: CVSSEASLVRELFF. The DNA of the CDR3 is TGTGTCAGCAGTGAAGCTTCCCTCGTCAGGGAGCTGTTTTTT.

In its sample, this clonotype was seen a few times. The chain uses TRBV3-1 and TRBJ2-7, with D hard to call. The V gene's germline CDR1 is LGHDT and CDR2 YNNKEL (reference sequence). The V and J ends lost 2 bases and 5 bases respectively, with 10 bases between them. The CDR3 loop spans 13 amino acids. The CDR3 DNA is TGTGCCAGCAGCCAATTACGGCGCCACGAGCAGTACTTC. Translation gives CASSQLRRHEQYF.

This clonotype was seen more than once but under ten times. The rearrangement uses TRBV7-3 and TRBJ2-2; 7 positions match TRBD1. Germline lookup yields CDR1 SGHTA and CDR2 FQGTGA. There are 13 residues in the CDR3. V gave up 4 bases and J gave up 6 bases; unmatched junction bases: 2. CDR3: CASSSTGSGELFF. CDR3 nucleotide sequence: TGTGCCAGCAGCTCGACAGGGTCCGGGGAGCTGTTTTTT.

The chain recombines TRBV12-3 or TRBV12-4 with TRBJ2-5; unclear D gene. This CDR3 has 15 amino acids. V lost 4 bases, J lost 1 base, and 13 bases lay in between. The CDR3 region is CASSSRLLGQETQYF. DNA for the CDR3: TGTGCCAGCAGTTCTCGACTGCTGGGCCAAGAGACCCAGTACTTC.

The sample holds a few counts of this clonotype. V gene TRBV6-1 combines with J gene TRBJ1-6; D gene unclear. Germline V gene sequence: CDR1 MNHNS, CDR2 SASEGT. This CDR3 comprises 14 residues. V was clipped by 6 bases and J by 3 bases, with 9 bases between them. The CDR3 nucleotides are TGTGCCAGCAGCCCCTTCCTCTATAATTCACCCCTCCACTTT. Translation gives CASSPFLYNSPLHF.

This clonotype was detected a few times. The rearrangement uses TRBV10-1 and TRBJ1-6; perhaps TRBD1 as D (5 bases). CDR3 length: 14 amino acids. Germline V lookup: CDR1 WNHNN, CDR2 SYGVQD (reference sequence). V was pared by 6 bases and J by 7 bases, with 13 bases between. The CDR3 nucleotides read TGCGCCAGCAGCAAGGGGCCCCCCAATTCACCCCTCCACTTT. This encodes CASSKGPPNSPLHF.